This T cell receptor (beta chain) was recovered during a study of cytomegalovirus exposure and HLA in healthy donors. The overall study: For the approximately 400 genotyped donors, approximately 83% fell within the Caucasian-associated ancestry cluster. Study outcomes and limitations: HLA restriction was apparent for most CMV-associated TCR beta chains in a later analysis. Accounts indicate the classifier identified cytomegalovirus status with strong specificity and sensitivity.

While unrecorded immune exposures were likely, the donors were nominally healthy when sampled. The PCR contained 60 Vbeta and 13 Jbeta primers. TCRdb's table, derived via immunoSEQ multiplex PCR, lists solely in-frame clones and lacks some. The table has 180,000 or so clones, roughly 85% seen once. The germline V gene has CDR1 LNHDA and CDR2 SQIVND (reference sequence). CDR3 size: 17 residues. V was cut by 1 base and J by 0 bases, with 15 bases left in between. About this clone itself: Its antigen is not identified.

The TCR was taken from a man between 50 and 59 years old in good health and CMV-seropositive. The gene calls are TRBV19 and TRBJ1-1; D unresolved. The sequenced sample was PBMCs. CDR3 sequence reads: CASSIAAFANLNTEAFF. Here the CDR3 DNA reads TGTGCCAGTAGTATAGCCGCCTTTGCGAATTTGAACACTGAAGCTTTCTTT.